The rows below give T cell receptor beta chains drawn from one sample of a study of CD8 T cells in Susac syndrome. TCRdb re-called the immunoSEQ multiplex PCR reads through MiXCR, storing one row per CDR3 protein. The sample records roughly 88,000 distinct CDR3 sequences, approximately 96% being singletons. Material: CD8+ T cells from PBMCs. The receptors were gathered from a human donor with Susac syndrome. The conserved cysteine and the conserved F or W are not part of the CDR3 here.

>TRBV20-1|TRBJ1-2
SARVGAGQGNYGYT
>TRBV28|TRBJ2-1
ASSLSGNPYNEQF
>TRBV5-1|TRBJ2-5
ASSLVGTGFGETQY
>TRBV10-2|TRBJ2-3
ASRRGGFEDTQY
>TRBV13|TRBJ2-7
ASSPGGLDEQY
>TRBV7-9|TRBJ2-7
ASSYQIRTSGIDEQY
>TRBV12-3/TRBV12-4|TRBJ1-1
ASSFFGGRDLEAF
>TRBV13|TRBJ2-5
ASSSRLVEETQY
>TRBV25-1|TRBJ2-1
ASSEQNPYNEQF
>TRBV19|TRBJ1-5
ASSAQGASNQPQH